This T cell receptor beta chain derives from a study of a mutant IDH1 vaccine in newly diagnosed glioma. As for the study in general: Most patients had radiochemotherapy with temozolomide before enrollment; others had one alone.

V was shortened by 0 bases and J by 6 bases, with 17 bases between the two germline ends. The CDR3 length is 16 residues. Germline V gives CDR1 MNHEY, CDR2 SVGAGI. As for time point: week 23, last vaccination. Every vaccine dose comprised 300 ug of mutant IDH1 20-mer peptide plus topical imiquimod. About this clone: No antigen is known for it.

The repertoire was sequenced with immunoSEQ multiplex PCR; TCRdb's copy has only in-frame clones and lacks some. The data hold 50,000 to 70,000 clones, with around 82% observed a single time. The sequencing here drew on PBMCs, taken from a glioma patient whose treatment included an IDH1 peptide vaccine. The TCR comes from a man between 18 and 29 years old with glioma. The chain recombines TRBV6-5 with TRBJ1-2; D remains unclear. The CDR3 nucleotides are TGTGCCAGCAGTTACTCGATCTCGACAAGGGATCATGGCTACACCTTC. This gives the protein CASSYSISTRDHGYTF.